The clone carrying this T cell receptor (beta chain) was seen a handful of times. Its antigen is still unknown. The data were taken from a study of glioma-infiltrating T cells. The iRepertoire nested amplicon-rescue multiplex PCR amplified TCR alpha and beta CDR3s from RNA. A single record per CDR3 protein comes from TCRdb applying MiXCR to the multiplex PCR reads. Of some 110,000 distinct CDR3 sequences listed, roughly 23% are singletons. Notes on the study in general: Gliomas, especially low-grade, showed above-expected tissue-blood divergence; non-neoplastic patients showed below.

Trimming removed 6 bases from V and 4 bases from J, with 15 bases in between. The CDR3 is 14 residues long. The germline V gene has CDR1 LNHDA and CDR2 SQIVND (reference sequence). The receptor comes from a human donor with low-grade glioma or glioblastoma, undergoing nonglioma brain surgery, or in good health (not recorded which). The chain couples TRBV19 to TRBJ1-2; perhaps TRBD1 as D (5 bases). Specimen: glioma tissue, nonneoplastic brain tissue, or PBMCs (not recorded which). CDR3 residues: CASRPPAGSYGYTF. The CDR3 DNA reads TGTGCCAGTAGGCCCCCCGCAGGGAGCTATGGCTACACCTTC.